This T cell receptor beta chain was identified during a study of Ad26.COV2.S vaccination and SARS-CoV-2 variants. At the level of the study: The COV1001 Ad26.COV2.S trial arm included the donor.

The length of the CDR3 is 15 residues. Deletions cut 3 bases from V and 1 base from J, with 9 bases between. Germline CDR1 MNHEY, CDR2 SVGEGT. This clone was counted once. Sequenced by immunoSEQ multiplex PCR; TCRdb stores in-frame clones only, minus some. The data hold 510,000 or so clones, with around nine tenths observed a single time. Indicated treatment: about 20 received Ad26.COV2.S at low or high dose, single or two shots; several received placebo; per-sample allocation not given. The samples date from day 63 after the first vaccine or placebo injection. The V and J genes are TRBV6-2 or TRBV6-3 and TRBJ2-2, with unresolved D. The material was peripheral blood, obtained in a trial of Ad26.COV2.S vaccine versus placebo. This receptor was taken from a person aged 18-65 years who received the Ad26.COV2.S COVID-19 vaccine or a placebo. The CDR3 DNA reads TGTGCCAGCAGTTATAATAACGGGAACACCGGGGAGCTGTTTTTT. This gives the protein CASSYNNGNTGELFF.